Each of the 10 T cell receptor beta chains below was sequenced from the same sample in a study of immune heterogeneity within non-small cell lung tumors. Genomic DNA from bulk tumor acted as the template, and 600 ng was loaded per sample. Spaced far apart, several biopsies were taken from each primary tumor during surgery. The study enrolled patients with untreated, newly diagnosed non-small cell lung cancer who underwent curative surgery. A multiplex PCR containing 32 V primers and 13 J primers was used to amplify TCR beta CDR3. TCRdb ran MiXCR on the multiplex PCR reads and lists one entry per CDR3 protein. The sample gives some 2,500 distinct CDR3 sequences, more than 20% of which show up once; 9.5% to 12% is in the top ten. Sequences were obtained from lung tumor tissue. The receptors here all came from a man aged 40-49 years with non-small cell lung cancer.

By sample fraction, this clonotype is medium-sized. The rearrangement uses TRBV18 and TRBJ1-1; perhaps TRBD1 as D (5 bases). CDR3 length: 15 amino acids. Per germline, CDR1 KGHSH and CDR2 LQKENI. V lost 1 base to trimming and J lost 0 bases, with 9 bases between them. The CDR3 DNA reads as TGTGCCAGCTCACCACATGCAGGGCTGAACACTGAAGCTTTCTTT. Translating it yields CASSPHAGLNTEAFF.

This clonotype is medium-sized. The genes are TRBV20-1 and TRBJ1-1; a weak D match, TRBD1 (6 bases). From germline, CDR1 is DFQATT and CDR2 SNEGSKA (reference sequence). The germline V and J ends were trimmed by 0 bases and 5 bases, with 19 bases remaining between them. This CDR3 has 16 residues. DNA of the CDR3: TGCAGTGCTAGAGATCCCTTTAAGGGGGGGCAAACTGAAGCTTTCTTT. It encodes CSARDPFKGGQTEAFF.

By share, this clonotype ranks as medium-sized. The chain is built from TRBV7-2 and TRBJ1-6; D is unclear. V was trimmed by 5 bases and J by 8 bases, leaving 22 bases between them. CDR1 and CDR2 (germline): SGHTA, FQGNSA. The CDR3 totals 17 residues. The CDR3 nucleotides read TGTGCCAGCAGCCCACAGCGAGCCCAGAGGGCACATTCACCCCTCCACTTT. Translation: CASSPQRAQRAHSPLHF.

As concerns this clonotype: A junction end diverges from the germline sequence, so it may reflect a read error. The chain couples TRBV3-1 to TRBJ2-2, with TRBD2 matching 7 bases. The length of the CDR3 is 17 residues. Germline values: CDR1 LGHDT, CDR2 YNNKEL (reference sequence). The CDR3: CVSSQVSVRGRAGELFF. The CDR3 nucleotides are TGTGTCAGCAGCCAAGTATCGGTTAGAGGGAGGGCCGGGGAGCTGTTTTTT.

By sample share, this clonotype is medium-sized (0.01 to 0.1%). The chain links TRBV5-4 to TRBJ2-6; D possibly corresponds to TRBD1 (6 bases). CDR3 size: 15 residues. V shed 1 base and J shed 2 bases, with 7 bases lying between them. Germline loops: CDR1 SGHNT, CDR2 YYREEE (reference sequence). CDR3 DNA: TGTGCCAGCAGCTTGCCAGGGGCTGGGGCCAACGTCCTGACTTTC. Translating gives CASSLPGAGANVLTF.

V is TRBV6-6 and J is TRBJ2-1, with a weak D call TRBD2 (7 bases). Deletions cut 0 bases from V and 3 bases from J, with 21 bases between. Per germline, CDR1 MNHNY and CDR2 SVGAGI (reference sequence). This CDR3 comprises 19 residues. CDR3 in amino acids: CASSYSRLSGGPRYNEQFF. In DNA, the CDR3 is TGTGCCAGCAGTTACTCGAGACTATCGGGGGGCCCCCGCTACAATGAGCAGTTCTTC.

This clonotype is termed medium-sized. CDR3 coding DNA: TGTGCCAGCGGGGAACAGCTTAACTATGGCTACACCTTC. This sequence encodes CASGEQLNYGYTF. This chain joins TRBV6-1 and TRBJ1-2; no reliable D call. The CDR3 length is 13 residues. Per germline, CDR1 MNHNS and CDR2 SASEGT. Trimming took off 8 bases at V and 1 base at J, with 11 bases between the two ends.

This clonotype was counted ten times or more. At one boundary the junction diverges from the germline segment, which might be a read error. The rearrangement joins TRBV20-1 to TRBJ2-7, with 12 nucleotides matching TRBD1. The CDR3 has 15 residues. Germline V gives CDR1 DFQATT, CDR2 SNEGSKA (reference sequence). In DNA form, the CDR3 reads TGCAGTGCTAGAGTGTGGGACAGGGGGCCGGGAGAGCCGTACTTC. It encodes CSARVWDRGPGEPYF.

This clonotype is judged medium-sized. This chain connects TRBV6-1 to TRBJ1-2; D gene unclear. Germline V lookup: CDR1 MNHNS, CDR2 SASEGT. V lost 1 base and J 4 bases, leaving 13 bases between the germline ends. This CDR3 region has 15 residues. The CDR3 nucleotides read TGTGCCAGCAGTGAAGGATTCGGCAGCTCCTATGGCTACACCTTC. Translation gives CASSEGFGSSYGYTF.

This clonotype was found many times. This sequence joins TRBV9 and TRBJ2-3; the match to TRBD2 covers 8 bases. The CDR3 runs 17 residues. The V gene's germline CDR1 is SGDLS and CDR2 YYNGEE. V was pared by 0 bases and J by 6 bases, with 12 bases of the junction left unmatched. The CDR3 reads CASSVAPLAGGWDTQYF. CDR3 coding DNA: TGTGCCAGCAGCGTAGCCCCTCTCGCGGGGGGTTGGGATACGCAGTATTTT.